The next 17 T cell receptor beta chains were all read from a single sample in a study of blood T cells in healthy people across ages. Primers used in a second PCR of about 6 to 12 cycles were a sample-barcoded 5' primer and a J-beta primer mix. TCRdb reprocessed the 5' RACE reads with MiXCR, giving one entry per CDR3 protein. The data contain approximately 360,000 distinct CDR3 sequences, roughly half of them singletons. Material for sequencing was blood. Receptor source: a man between 60 and 70 years old in good health.

The chain carries TRBV7-9 and TRBJ1-4; D is uncertain. The CDR3 is 11 residues long. In germline, CDR1 is SEHNR, CDR2 FQNEAQ (reference sequence). Trimming left V 5 bases short and J 8 bases short, with 6 bases between. CDR3 DNA: TGTGCCAGCAGCGCGACAGAAAAACTGTTTTTT. Translated: CASSATEKLFF.

The chain joins TRBV15 to TRBJ2-3; D gene unclear. Germline loops: CDR1 LNHNV, CDR2 YYDKDF (reference sequence). Between the trimmed V and J ends, which lost 1 base and 0 bases, there was a span of 14 bases. This CDR3 region has 17 residues. As DNA, the CDR3 is TGTGCCACCAGCAGAGGAGCCCACATTTCTAGCACAGATACGCAGTATTTT. This encodes CATSRGAHISSTDTQYF. Full variable domain (outside the CDR3, taken from reference TRBV15 and TRBJ2-3): DAMVIQNPRYQVTQFGKPVTLSCSQTLNHNVMYWYQQKSSQAPKLLFHYYDKDFNNEADTPDNFQSRRPNTSFCFLDIRSPGLGDTAMYLCATSRGAHISSTDTQYFGPGTRLTVL.

This clonotype has only a few counts. The chain has TRBV11-1 and TRBJ2-1, with D tentatively TRBD2 (7 bases). This CDR3 is 15 amino acids long. The V end lost 1 base, the J end lost 6 bases, and 13 bases lay between the germline ends. The germline gives CDR1 SGHAT, CDR2 FQDESV (reference sequence). CDR3 residues: CASSLVAGAFNEQFF. CDR3 in DNA: TGTGCCAGCAGCTTAGTGGCGGGGGCGTTCAATGAGCAGTTCTTC.

This clonotype was counted a single time. A read error may account for a junction end that differs from germline. This chain joins TRBV7-2 and TRBJ2-5, with no clear D. The CDR3 is 15 residues long. CDR1 is SGHTA and CDR2 is FQGNSA in the germline V gene. CDR3 in amino acids: CAGSLSMSYQETQYF. CDR3 coding DNA: TGTGCCGGCAGCTTAAGTATGTCGTACCAAGAGACCCAGTACTTC.

V gene TRBV7-3 combines with J gene TRBJ2-4, with D perhaps TRBD1 or TRBD2 (6 bases each). The CDR3 consists of 15 residues. Germline loops: CDR1 SGHTA, CDR2 FQGTGA. V was cut by 2 bases and J by 6 bases, with 14 bases left in between. Here the CDR3 DNA reads TGTGCCAGCAGCTTATTTGGGGGGCAGGGAAACATTCAGTACTTC. Its protein product is CASSLFGGQGNIQYF.

The chain combines TRBV6-5 with TRBJ1-4, with D possibly being TRBD1 (5 bases). This CDR3 is built from 16 residues. Germline V gene sequence: CDR1 MNHEY, CDR2 SVGAGI. V lost 0 bases, J lost 0 bases, and 8 bases lay in between. The CDR3 reads CASSYSRGATNEKLFF. The CDR3 region has the DNA TGTGCCAGCAGTTACTCGAGAGGGGCAACTAATGAAAAACTGTTTTTT.

Remarks on this clonotype: Its ends do not fully match the called genes, so a read error is possible. Here the CDR3 DNA reads TGTACCAGCAGTGAAGCGGGAGGACGTGATACGCAGTATTTT. Translation: CTSSEAGGRDTQYF. The chain has TRBV6-4 and TRBJ2-3, with 9 positions matching TRBD2. The CDR3 runs to 14 residues. Per the germline V gene, CDR1 is MRHNA and CDR2 is SNTAGT.

This clonotype was counted many times. The rearrangement links TRBV6-5 to TRBJ1-4; D not resolved. The ends were cut back, 6 bases at V and 6 bases at J, with 11 bases in the middle. The CDR3 extends over 13 amino acids. Germline assignment: CDR1 MNHEY and CDR2 SVGAGI. CDR3 region: CASSPTWDEKLFF. In nucleotides, the CDR3 is TGTGCCAGCAGCCCTACGTGGGATGAAAAACTGTTTTTT.

This clonotype has ten or more counts. J is TRBJ2-1 and V is TRBV28; D gene ambiguous. The V gene lost 2 bases and the J gene lost 8 bases, with 4 bases spanning the gap. The CDR3 contains 11 residues. CDR1 and CDR2 (germline): MDHEN, SYDVKM. The CDR3 DNA reads as TGTGCCAGCAGTTTACCCCATGAGCAGTTCTTC. This encodes CASSLPHEQFF.

The DNA for the CDR3 is TGTGCCAGCAGTGAGCGGGACAGGGGAGGCAAGAATGAGCAGTTCTTC. Translated, it gives CASSERDRGGKNEQFF. The rearrangement joins TRBV2 to TRBJ2-1; 10 bases are shared with TRBD1. The CDR3 spans 16 residues. Per the germline V gene, CDR1 is SNHLY and CDR2 is FYNNEI. V lost 3 bases, J lost 7 bases, and 9 bases stayed unmatched.

This clonotype was seen a handful of times. This chain uses TRBV12-3 or TRBV12-4 with TRBJ2-5; D could derive from TRBD1 or TRBD2 (5 bases each). V shed 5 bases and J shed 5 bases, with 9 bases lying between them. The CDR3 sequence is 12 residues long. The DNA for the CDR3 is TGTGCCAGCAGTGGGGGTCGGGAGACCCAGTACTTC. As protein: CASSGGRETQYF.

V and J are TRBV7-2 and TRBJ2-3; no definite D call. The CDR3 has 15 residues. V was cut by 0 bases and J by 4 bases, with 11 bases left in between. The germline V gene encodes CDR1 SGHTA and CDR2 FQGNSA. The CDR3 region has the DNA TGTGCCAGCAGCTTAGCGGCTGTCCGGCCAGATACGCAGTATTTT. Protein sequence: CASSLAAVRPDTQYF.

V usage is TRBV5-1 and J usage is TRBJ2-5, with D possibly being TRBD2 (6 bases). Germline V CDR1 and CDR2: SGHRS, YFSETQ. The CDR3 sequence is 14 residues long. V lost 3 bases to trimming and J lost 2 bases, with 11 bases between them. The DNA of the CDR3 is TGCGCCAGCAGCTATCGGGGAGGTCAAGAGACCCAGTACTTC. Translation gives CASSYRGGQETQYF.

The V gene is TRBV18, the J gene TRBJ1-5; 7 bases fit TRBD1. V was clipped by 5 bases and J by 4 bases; unmatched bases: 8. Germline V gene sequence: CDR1 KGHSH, CDR2 LQKENI. The CDR3 runs to 15 residues. The CDR3 region is CASSATGKGNQPQHF. The CDR3 bases are TGTGCCAGCTCAGCGACAGGGAAGGGAAATCAGCCCCAGCATTTT.

The table lists this clonotype with a few counts. The rearrangement joins TRBV6-4 to TRBJ1-2; a possible D gene is TRBD1 (5 bases). The CDR3 covers 15 residues. V was pared by 0 bases and J by 4 bases, with 12 bases between. Germline V lookup: CDR1 MRHNA, CDR2 SNTAGT. In DNA form, the CDR3 reads TGTGCCAGCAGTGACTCCCGGACAAAACCCTATGGCTACACCTTC. Protein: CASSDSRTKPYGYTF.

V gene TRBV2 combines with J gene TRBJ2-3; D is possibly TRBD2 (6 bases). CDR1 is SNHLY, CDR2 FYNNEI, per germline. The CDR3 has 15 amino acids. Between the trimmed V and J ends, which lost 4 bases and 9 bases, there was a span of 20 bases. CDR3 residues: CASSAVTRGVETQYF. CDR3 bases: TGTGCCAGCAGTGCCGTGACTAGAGGTGTAGAGACGCAGTATTTT. The complete variable domain, with remaining parts taken from reference TRBV2 and TRBJ2-3, reads EPEVTQTPSHQVTQMGQEVILRCVPISNHLYFYWYRQILGQKVEFLVSFYNNEISEKSEIFDDQFSVERPDGSNFTLKIRSTKLEDSAMYFCASSAVTRGVETQYFGPGTRLTVL.

Points on this clonotype: Because the CDR3's place on the DNA is in doubt, the DNA is left out and the CDR3 is given as listed by TCRdb. The chain is built from TRBV30 and TRBJ2-4. Per the germline V gene, CDR1 is GTSNPN and CDR2 is SVGIG (reference sequence). The CDR3 is 12 amino acids in total, end residues counted. CDR3 loop: CAWSTSGYEQYF.